The rows below give T cell receptor beta chains drawn from one sample of a study of blood T cells in healthy people across ages. TCRdb re-called the 5' RACE reads through MiXCR, storing one row per CDR3 protein. Among approximately 690,000 distinct CDR3 sequences listed, around 38% were seen once. Input material: blood. These receptor sequences come from a man aged 80 or over in good health. Both conserved end residues are part of each CDR3. The D gene is left open where the match is weak. Expanded clones get a size class; other rows say once, few or many, or leave the size out.

D: NA; size: NA; length: 14; J: TRBJ1-5; V: TRBV7-2; CDR3: CASSPRATDQPQHF; DNA: TGTGCCAGCAGCCCCCGGGCGACAGATCAGCCCCAGCATTTT
D: NA; size: few; length: 14; J: TRBJ1-6; V: TRBV9; CDR3: CASSPDPMDSPLHF; DNA: TGTGCCAGCAGCCCCGACCCGATGGATTCACCCCTCCACTTT
D: TRBD2; size: NA; length: 16; J: TRBJ2-7; V: TRBV6-6; CDR3: CASSYSTSGPTYEQYF; DNA: TGTGCCAGCAGTTACTCGACTAGCGGGCCGACCTACGAGCAGTACTTC
D: NA; size: NA; length: 14; J: TRBJ1-2; V: TRBV6-2/TRBV6-3; CDR3: CASSYGVRLEGYTF; DNA: TGTGCCAGCAGTTACGGCGTCAGGTTGGAGGGCTACACCTTC
D: NA; size: NA; length: 13; J: TRBJ1-1; V: TRBV10-1; CDR3: CASRAEEVTEAFF; DNA: TGCGCCAGCAGGGCCGAGGAGGTCACTGAAGCTTTCTTT
D: TRBD1; size: few; length: 12; J: TRBJ2-7; V: TRBV20-1; CDR3: CSAEDRIGEQYF; DNA: TGCAGTGCTGAGGACAGGATCGGCGAGCAGTACTTC
D: NA; size: NA; length: 17; J: TRBJ2-7; V: TRBV6-5; CDR3: CASSYSFIGTTSYERYF; DNA: TGTGCCAGCAGTTACTCGTTCATTGGGACCACCTCCTACGAGCGGTACTTC
D: TRBD2; size: once; length: 16; J: TRBJ2-1; V: TRBV4-2; CDR3: CASSQRTGTSGLEQFF; DNA: TGTGCCAGCAGCCAACGTACCGGGACTAGCGGACTTGAGCAGTTCTTC
D: TRBD2; size: NA; length: 15; J: TRBJ2-7; V: TRBV15; CDR3: CATRRTSGSFHEQYF; DNA: TGTGCCACCCGGAGAACTAGCGGGAGCTTCCACGAGCAGTACTTC
D: NA; size: NA; length: 14; J: TRBJ2-5; V: TRBV5-1; CDR3: CASRAGTAVRGQYF; DNA: TGCGCCAGCAGAGCCGGGACCGCAGTACGAGGGCAGTACTTC
D: TRBD2; size: NA; length: 18; J: TRBJ2-1; V: TRBV7-6; CDR3: CASSRRSGPGLGSNEQFF; DNA: TGTGCCAGCAGCCGTAGATCTGGACCGGGACTAGGATCCAATGAGCAGTTCTTC
D: TRBD2; size: NA; length: 14; J: TRBJ2-3; V: TRBV20-1; CDR3: CSVPGLAWEDTQYF; DNA: TGCAGTGTTCCGGGACTAGCTTGGGAAGATACGCAGTATTTT
D: TRBD1; size: few; length: 16; J: TRBJ2-7; V: TRBV12-3/TRBV12-4; CDR3: CASSPSRQGGLDEQYF; DNA: TGTGCCAGCAGCCCTAGTCGACAGGGTGGACTCGACGAGCAGTACTTC
D: TRBD2; size: NA; length: 17; J: TRBJ2-1; V: TRBV12-3/TRBV12-4; CDR3: CASSTGTSGSMPSEQFF; DNA: TGTGCCAGCAGTACTGGGACTAGCGGGAGCATGCCTAGTGAGCAGTTCTTC
D: NA; size: NA; length: 15; J: TRBJ1-2; V: TRBV10-3; CDR3: CAISESGGIVDGYTF; DNA: TGTGCCATCAGTGAGTCTGGGGGAATCGTGGATGGCTACACCTTC
D: TRBD1; size: NA; length: 15; J: TRBJ1-1; V: TRBV6-2/TRBV6-3; CDR3: CASSRGGQGNTGAFF; DNA: TGTGCCAGCAGTAGAGGTGGACAGGGGAACACTGGAGCTTTCTTT
D: NA; size: few; length: 13; J: TRBJ2-5; V: TRBV24-1; CDR3: CATSDLTGETQYF; DNA: TGTGCCACCAGTGATTTGACAGGAGAGACCCAGTACTTC
D: NA; size: few; length: 14; J: TRBJ2-5; V: TRBV12-3/TRBV12-4; CDR3: CASTLVRGAETQYF; DNA: TGTGCCAGCACCCTCGTCAGGGGGGCGGAGACCCAGTACTTC
D: TRBD2; size: few; length: 15; J: TRBJ2-7; V: TRBV18; CDR3: CASSPPRGWTDEQYF; DNA: TGTGCCAGCTCACCACCGCGGGGGTGGACGGACGAGCAGTACTTC
D: NA; size: many; length: 14; J: TRBJ2-7; V: TRBV29-1; CDR3: CSVAGQAGGYEQYF; DNA: TGCAGCGTCGCAGGACAGGCGGGAGGATACGAGCAGTACTTC
D: TRBD2; size: few; length: 15; J: TRBJ2-5; V: TRBV7-2; CDR3: CASSSPAGGAETQYF; DNA: TGTGCCAGCAGCTCTCCGGCGGGGGGGGCAGAGACCCAGTACTTC
D: NA; size: NA; length: 14; J: TRBJ2-5; V: TRBV20-1; CDR3: CSASITGRQETQYF; DNA: TGCAGTGCCTCCATCACCGGGCGGCAAGAGACCCAGTACTTC
D: TRBD1; size: NA; length: 14; J: TRBJ1-4; V: TRBV10-3; CDR3: CAISLGQRQEKLFF; DNA: TGTGCCATCAGCCTGGGACAGAGACAGGAAAAACTGTTTTTT
D: TRBD1; size: few; length: 15; J: TRBJ2-1; V: TRBV3-1; CDR3: CASARGGAVSNEQFF; DNA: TGTGCCAGCGCAAGAGGGGGCGCTGTAAGTAATGAGCAGTTCTTC
D: NA; size: few; length: 12; J: TRBJ2-3; V: TRBV6-2/TRBV6-3; CDR3: CASSYRPDTQYF; DNA: TGTGCCAGCAGTTACCGTCCGGATACGCAGTATTTT
D: NA; size: NA; length: 14; J: TRBJ2-7; V: TRBV20-1; CDR3: CSARGRRLNYEQYF; DNA: TGCAGTGCTAGAGGTAGACGGTTAAACTACGAGCAGTACTTC
D: TRBD2; size: NA; length: 16; J: TRBJ2-1; V: TRBV11-2; CDR3: CASSALTSGRGNEQFF; DNA: TGTGCCAGCAGCGCCTTGACTAGCGGGAGGGGTAATGAGCAGTTCTTC
D: TRBD2; size: few; length: 16; J: TRBJ2-3; V: TRBV5-1; CDR3: CASSLETRGGADTQYF; DNA: TGCGCCAGCAGCTTGGAGACTCGCGGGGGGGCAGATACGCAGTATTTT
D: NA; size: NA; length: 15; J: TRBJ1-6; V: TRBV20-1; CDR3: CSATPLSSYNSPLHF; DNA: TGCAGTGCCACACCGCTTAGCTCCTATAATTCACCCCTCCACTTT
D: NA; size: NA; length: 13; J: TRBJ2-7; V: TRBV28; CDR3: CASSRGNLYEQYF; DNA: TGTGCCAGCAGTAGGGGGAACCTTTACGAGCAGTACTTC
D: NA; size: few; length: 16; J: TRBJ1-4; V: TRBV4-3; CDR3: CASSQEFGGFNEKLFF; DNA: TGCGCCAGCAGCCAAGAATTTGGGGGGTTTAATGAAAAACTGTTTTTT
D: NA; size: few; length: 15; J: TRBJ1-6; V: TRBV11-2; CDR3: CASRLNTLAPEPLHF; DNA: TGTGCCAGCAGACTCAATACTCTAGCCCCGGAGCCCCTCCACTTT
D: NA; size: NA; length: 11; J: TRBJ1-2; V: TRBV13; CDR3: CASSVRGGYTF; DNA: TGTGCCAGCAGCGTCCGGGGAGGCTACACCTTC
D: NA; size: NA; length: 12; J: TRBJ2-7; V: TRBV20-1; CDR3: CSANREYNEQYF; DNA: TGCAGTGCAAACAGGGAGTACAATGAGCAGTACTTC
D: TRBD1; size: NA; length: 14; J: TRBJ1-5; V: TRBV7-2; CDR3: CASSLRGLVQPQHF; DNA: TGTGCCAGCAGCCTAAGGGGGCTTGTTCAGCCCCAGCATTTT
D: NA; size: NA; length: 11; J: TRBJ2-7; V: TRBV20-1; CDR3: CSARNSYEQYF; DNA: TGCAGTGCTAGAAACAGCTACGAGCAGTACTTC
D: TRBD2; size: NA; length: 15; J: TRBJ2-7; V: TRBV18; CDR3: CASSQQSGRRNEQYF; DNA: TGTGCCAGCTCACAACAAAGCGGGAGGAGAAACGAGCAGTACTTC
D: NA; size: NA; length: 13; J: TRBJ1-4; V: TRBV19; CDR3: CASKDRLNEKLFF; DNA: TGTGCCAGTAAAGACAGACTTAATGAAAAACTGTTTTTT
D: NA; size: few; length: 14; J: TRBJ1-1; V: TRBV29-1; CDR3: CSARTDNFNTEAFF; DNA: TGCAGCGCTCGGACAGACAATTTTAACACTGAAGCTTTCTTT